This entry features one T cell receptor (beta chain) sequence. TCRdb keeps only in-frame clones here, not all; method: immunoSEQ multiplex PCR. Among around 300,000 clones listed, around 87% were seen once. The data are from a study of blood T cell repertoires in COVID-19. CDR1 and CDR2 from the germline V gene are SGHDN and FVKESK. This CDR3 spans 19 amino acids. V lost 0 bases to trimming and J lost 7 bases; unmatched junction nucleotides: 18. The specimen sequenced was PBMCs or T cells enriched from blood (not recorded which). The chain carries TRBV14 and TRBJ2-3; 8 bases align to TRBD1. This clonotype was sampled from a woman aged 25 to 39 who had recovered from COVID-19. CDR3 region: CASSQEIGDRDRTFHTQYF. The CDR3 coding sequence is TGTGCCAGCAGCCAAGAAATAGGGGACCGGGACAGGACTTTCCATACGCAGTATTTT.